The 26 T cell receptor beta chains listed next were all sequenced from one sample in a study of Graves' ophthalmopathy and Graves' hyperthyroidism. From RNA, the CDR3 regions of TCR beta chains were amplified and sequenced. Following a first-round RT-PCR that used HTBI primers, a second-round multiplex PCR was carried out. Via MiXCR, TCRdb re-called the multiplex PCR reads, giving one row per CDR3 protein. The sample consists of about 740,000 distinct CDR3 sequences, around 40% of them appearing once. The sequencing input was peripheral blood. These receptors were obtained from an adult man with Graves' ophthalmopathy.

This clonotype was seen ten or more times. CDR3 nucleotide sequence: TGTGCCAGCAGCCGTATAAACCAAGAGACCCAGTACTTC. This codes for CASSRINQETQYF. This chain joins TRBV14 and TRBJ2-5, with D uncertain. Germline CDR1 is SGHDN and CDR2 is FVKESK. The CDR3 sequence is 13 residues long. Trimming removed 4 bases from V and 0 bases from J, with 6 bases in between.

The DNA for the CDR3 is TGTGCCAGCGGAAGGGGTTTTTATGAAAAACTGTTTTTT. Translating gives CASGRGFYEKLFF. The chain employs TRBV12-3 or TRBV12-4 and TRBJ1-4, with D tentatively TRBD1 (5 bases). The CDR3 covers 13 residues. V was pared by 8 bases and J by 6 bases, with 13 bases between.

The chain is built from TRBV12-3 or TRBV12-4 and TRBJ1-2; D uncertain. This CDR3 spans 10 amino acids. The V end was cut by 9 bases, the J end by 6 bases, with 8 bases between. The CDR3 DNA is TGTGCCAGTAAAGCGGATGGCTACACCTTC. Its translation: CASKADGYTF.

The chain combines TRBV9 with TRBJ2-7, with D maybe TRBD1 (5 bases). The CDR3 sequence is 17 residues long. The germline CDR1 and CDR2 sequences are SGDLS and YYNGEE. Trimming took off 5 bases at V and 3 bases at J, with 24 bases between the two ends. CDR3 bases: TGTGCCAGCAGTGAGACTGACAGTCCCCCCCCGGGCTACGAGCAGTACTTC. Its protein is CASSETDSPPPGYEQYF. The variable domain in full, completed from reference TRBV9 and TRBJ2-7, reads DSGVTQTPKHLITATGQRVTLRCSPRSGDLSVYWYQQSLDQGLQFLIQYYNGEERAKGNILERFSAQQFPDLHSELNLSSLELGDSALYFCASSETDSPPPGYEQYFGPGTRLTVT.

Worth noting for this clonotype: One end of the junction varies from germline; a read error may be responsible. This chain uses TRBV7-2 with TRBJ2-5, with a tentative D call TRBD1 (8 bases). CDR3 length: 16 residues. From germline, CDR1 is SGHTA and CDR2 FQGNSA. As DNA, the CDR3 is TGCGCCAGCAGCCAAGAACAGGGGGGGGGTTTGGAGACCCAGTACTTC. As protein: CASSQEQGGGLETQYF.

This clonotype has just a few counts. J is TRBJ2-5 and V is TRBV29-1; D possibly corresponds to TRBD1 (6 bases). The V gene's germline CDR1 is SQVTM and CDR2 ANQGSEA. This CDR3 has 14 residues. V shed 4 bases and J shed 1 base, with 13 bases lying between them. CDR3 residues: CSVGWGQFQETQYF. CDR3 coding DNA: TGCAGCGTTGGGTGGGGACAATTCCAAGAGACCCAGTACTTC.

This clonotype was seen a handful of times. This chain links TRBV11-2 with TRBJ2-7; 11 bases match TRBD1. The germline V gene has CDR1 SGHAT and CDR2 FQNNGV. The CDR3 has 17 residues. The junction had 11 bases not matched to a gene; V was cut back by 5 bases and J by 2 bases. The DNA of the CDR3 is TGTGCCAGCAGCCTACGAGGTTGGACAGGGGGCACCTACGAGCAGTACTTC. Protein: CASSLRGWTGGTYEQYF.

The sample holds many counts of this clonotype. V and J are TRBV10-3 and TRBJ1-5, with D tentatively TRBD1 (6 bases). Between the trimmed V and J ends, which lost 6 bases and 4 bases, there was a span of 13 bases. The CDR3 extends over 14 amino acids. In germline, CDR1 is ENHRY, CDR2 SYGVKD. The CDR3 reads CAISLRGDNQPQHF. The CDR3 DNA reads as TGTGCCATCAGCCTCAGGGGCGATAATCAGCCCCAGCATTTT.

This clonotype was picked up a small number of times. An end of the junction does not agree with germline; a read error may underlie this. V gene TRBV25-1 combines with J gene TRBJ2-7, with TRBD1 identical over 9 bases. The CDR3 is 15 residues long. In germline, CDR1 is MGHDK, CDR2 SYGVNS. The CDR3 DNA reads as TGCGCCAGCAGCCGATCGGGACAGGGAATTGGCGAGCAGTACTTC. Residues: CASSRSGQGIGEQYF.

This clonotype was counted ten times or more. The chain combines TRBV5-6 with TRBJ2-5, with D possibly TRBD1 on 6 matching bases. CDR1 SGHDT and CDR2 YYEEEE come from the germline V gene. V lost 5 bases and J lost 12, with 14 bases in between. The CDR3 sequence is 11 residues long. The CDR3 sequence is CASRTGTLKYF. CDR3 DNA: TGTGCCAGCAGGACCGGGACATTAAAGTACTTC. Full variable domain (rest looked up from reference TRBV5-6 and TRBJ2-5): DAGVTQSPTHLIKTRGQQVTLRCSPKSGHDTVSWYQQALGQGPQFIFQYYEEEERQRGNFPDRFSGHQFPNYSSELNVNALLLGDSALYLCASRTGTLKYFGPGTRLLVL.

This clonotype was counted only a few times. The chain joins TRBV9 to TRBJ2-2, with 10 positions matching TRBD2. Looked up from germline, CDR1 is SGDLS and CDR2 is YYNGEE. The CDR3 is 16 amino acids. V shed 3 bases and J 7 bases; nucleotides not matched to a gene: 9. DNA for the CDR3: TGTGCCAGCAGCGGACTAGCGGGTAGGGCTAGCGGGGAGCTGTTTTTT. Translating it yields CASSGLAGRASGELFF.

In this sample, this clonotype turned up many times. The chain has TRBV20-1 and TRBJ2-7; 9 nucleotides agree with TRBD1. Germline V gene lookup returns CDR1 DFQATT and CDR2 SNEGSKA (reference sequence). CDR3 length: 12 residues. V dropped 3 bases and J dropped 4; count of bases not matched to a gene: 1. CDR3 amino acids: CSASGTGYEQYF. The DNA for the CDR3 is TGCAGTGCTAGTGGGACAGGGTACGAGCAGTACTTC.

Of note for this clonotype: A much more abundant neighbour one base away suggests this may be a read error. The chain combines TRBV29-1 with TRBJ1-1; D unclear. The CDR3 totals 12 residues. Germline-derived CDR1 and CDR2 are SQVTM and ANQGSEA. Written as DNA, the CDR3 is TGCAACGTTGAACCCCCGAACACTGAAGCTTTCTTT. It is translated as CNVEPPNTEAFF. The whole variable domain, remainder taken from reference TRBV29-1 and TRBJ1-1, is SAVISQKPSRDICQRGTSLTIQCQVDSQVTMMFWYRQQPGQSLTLIATANQGSEATYESGFVIDKFPISRPNLTFSTLTVSNMSPEDSSIYLCNVEPPNTEAFFGQGTRLTVV.

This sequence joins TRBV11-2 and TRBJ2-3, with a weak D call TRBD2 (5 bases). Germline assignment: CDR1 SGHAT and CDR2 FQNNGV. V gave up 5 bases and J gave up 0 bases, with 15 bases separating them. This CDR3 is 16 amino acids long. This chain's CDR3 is CASSRGWRKSTDTQYF. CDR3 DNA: TGTGCCAGCAGCCGGGGATGGCGGAAGAGCACAGATACGCAGTATTTT.

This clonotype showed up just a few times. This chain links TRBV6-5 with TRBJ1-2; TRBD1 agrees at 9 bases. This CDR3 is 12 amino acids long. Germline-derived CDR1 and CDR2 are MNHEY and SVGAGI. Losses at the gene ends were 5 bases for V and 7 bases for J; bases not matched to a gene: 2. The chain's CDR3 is CASSKTGGGYTF. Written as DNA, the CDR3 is TGTGCCAGCAGTAAGACAGGGGGTGGCTACACCTTC.

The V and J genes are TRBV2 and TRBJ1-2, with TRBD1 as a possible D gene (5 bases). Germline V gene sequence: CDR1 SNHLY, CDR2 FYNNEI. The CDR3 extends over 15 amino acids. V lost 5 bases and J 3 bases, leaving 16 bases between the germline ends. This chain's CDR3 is CASSLGGGEYYGYTF. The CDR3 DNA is TGTGCCAGCAGTTTGGGTGGAGGGGAGTACTATGGCTACACCTTC.

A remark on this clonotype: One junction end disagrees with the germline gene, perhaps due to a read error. The CDR3 loop reads CASSPDRVGELYF. The CDR3 DNA follows: TGTGCCAGCAGTCCGGACAGGGTTGGGGAGCTGTACTTC. This chain links TRBV2 with TRBJ2-7; 8 bases align to TRBD1. Germline V gives CDR1 SNHLY, CDR2 FYNNEI. The CDR3 length is 13 residues.

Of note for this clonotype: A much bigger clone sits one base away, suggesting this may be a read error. This CDR3 is CSASGQGSSNQPQHF. CDR3 in DNA: TGCAGTGCTAGCGGACAGGGATCTAGCAATCAGCCCCAGCATTTT. J is TRBJ1-5 and V is TRBV20-1; 8 positions match TRBD1. The junction had 4 bases not matched to a gene; V was cut back by 3 bases and J by 0 bases. This CDR3 is built from 15 residues. CDR1 is DFQATT and CDR2 is SNEGSKA in the germline V gene (reference sequence).

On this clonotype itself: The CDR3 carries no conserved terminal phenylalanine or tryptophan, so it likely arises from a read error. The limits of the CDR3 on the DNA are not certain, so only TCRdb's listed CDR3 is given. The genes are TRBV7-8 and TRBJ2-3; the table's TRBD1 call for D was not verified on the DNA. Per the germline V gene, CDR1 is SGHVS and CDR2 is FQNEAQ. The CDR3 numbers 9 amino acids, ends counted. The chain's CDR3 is CASSRDRVD.

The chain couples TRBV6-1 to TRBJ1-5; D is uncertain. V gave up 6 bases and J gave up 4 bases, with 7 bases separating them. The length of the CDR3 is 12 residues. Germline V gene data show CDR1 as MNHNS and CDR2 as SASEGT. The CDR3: CASRKENQPQHF. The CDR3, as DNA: TGTGCCAGCAGGAAGGAGAATCAGCCCCAGCATTTT.

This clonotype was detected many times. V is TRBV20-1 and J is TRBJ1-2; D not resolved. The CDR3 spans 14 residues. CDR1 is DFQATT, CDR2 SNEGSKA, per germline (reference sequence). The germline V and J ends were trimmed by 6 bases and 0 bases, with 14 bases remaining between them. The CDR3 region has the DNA TGCAGTGCAACCCGTATTCTAGCTAACTATGGCTACACCTTC. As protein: CSATRILANYGYTF.

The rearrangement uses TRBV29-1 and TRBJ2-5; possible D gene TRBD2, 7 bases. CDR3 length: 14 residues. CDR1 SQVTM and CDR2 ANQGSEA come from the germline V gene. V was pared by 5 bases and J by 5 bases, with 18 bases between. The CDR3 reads CSVSVGGAGETQYF. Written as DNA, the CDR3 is TGCAGCGTTTCAGTTGGGGGGGCCGGGGAGACCCAGTACTTC.

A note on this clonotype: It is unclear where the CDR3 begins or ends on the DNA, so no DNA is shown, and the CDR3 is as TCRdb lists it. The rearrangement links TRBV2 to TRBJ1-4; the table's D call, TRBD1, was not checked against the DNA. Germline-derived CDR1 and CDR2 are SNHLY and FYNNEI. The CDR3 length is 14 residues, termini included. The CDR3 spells CASSLIFGQGTMFF.

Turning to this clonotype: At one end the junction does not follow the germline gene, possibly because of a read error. CDR3 in amino acids: CASSVANGVTQYF. The CDR3, as DNA: TGTGCCAGCAGCGTAGCTAACGGCGTTACGCAGTATTTT. V and J are TRBV10-2 and TRBJ2-3; D not resolved. Germline-derived CDR1 and CDR2 are WSHSY and SAAADI. This CDR3 spans 13 amino acids.

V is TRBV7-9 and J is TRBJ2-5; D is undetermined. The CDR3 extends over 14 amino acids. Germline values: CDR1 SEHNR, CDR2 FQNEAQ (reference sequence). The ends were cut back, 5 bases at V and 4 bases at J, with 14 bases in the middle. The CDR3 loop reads CASSLPDHRETQYF. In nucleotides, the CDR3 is TGTGCCAGCAGCCTACCGGACCATCGAGAGACCCAGTACTTC.

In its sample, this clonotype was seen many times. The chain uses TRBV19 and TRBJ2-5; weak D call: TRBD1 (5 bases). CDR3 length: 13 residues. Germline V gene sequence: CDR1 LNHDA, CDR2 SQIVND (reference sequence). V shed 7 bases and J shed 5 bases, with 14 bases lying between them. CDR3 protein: CASMDGALETQYF. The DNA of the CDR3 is TGTGCCAGTATGGATGGGGCTTTGGAGACCCAGTACTTC.